This T cell receptor beta chain comes out of a study of T cells after yellow fever vaccination. Overall study: Those fractions that held only low numbers of cells were prepared using the SMART-Seq v4 Ultra Low Input RNA kit. General study results and limits: Bulk-population clonotypes that are abundant could appear as contaminants in FACS-sorted repertoires. Most primary-vaccination clones reappeared after the booster (approximately 95% CD4, roughly 90% CD8).

Conversion of TCR transcripts into cDNA relied on 5'RACE template switching, which added a universal primer site and UMIs. TCRdb reprocessed the 5' RACE reads with MiXCR, giving one entry per CDR3 protein. In the table there are 60,000 or so distinct CDR3 sequences, approximately 6.9% of which are singletons. Points on this clonotype: Its antigen is not known.

The receptor comes from a man aged 18 to 35 who received the YFV17D yellow fever vaccine. The sequencing here drew on CD8+ T cells sorted from PBMCs, taken on the day of the first yellow fever vaccination.

Here the CDR3 DNA reads TGTGCCAGCAGCTTAGTATCGCGGGGCGCCTACGAGCAGTACGTC. It encodes CASSLVSRGAYEQYV. The chain links TRBV5-5 to TRBJ2-7; maybe TRBD2 (6 bases). Germline loops: CDR1 SGHKS, CDR2 YYEKEE (reference sequence). This CDR3 spans 15 amino acids. V lost 2 bases, J lost 2 bases, and 14 bases lay in between.